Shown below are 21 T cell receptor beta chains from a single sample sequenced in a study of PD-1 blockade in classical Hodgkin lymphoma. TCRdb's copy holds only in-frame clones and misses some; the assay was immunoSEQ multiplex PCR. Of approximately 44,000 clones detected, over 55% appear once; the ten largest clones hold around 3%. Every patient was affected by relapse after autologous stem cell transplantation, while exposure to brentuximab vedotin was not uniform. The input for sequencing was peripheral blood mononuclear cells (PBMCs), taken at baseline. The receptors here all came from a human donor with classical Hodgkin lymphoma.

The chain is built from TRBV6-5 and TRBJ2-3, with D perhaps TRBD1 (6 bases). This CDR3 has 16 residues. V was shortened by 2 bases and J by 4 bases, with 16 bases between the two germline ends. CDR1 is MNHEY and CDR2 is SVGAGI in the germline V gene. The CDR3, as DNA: TGTGCCAGCAGTTACACGCCCGGGACAAGTTCAGATACGCAGTATTTT. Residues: CASSYTPGTSSDTQYF.

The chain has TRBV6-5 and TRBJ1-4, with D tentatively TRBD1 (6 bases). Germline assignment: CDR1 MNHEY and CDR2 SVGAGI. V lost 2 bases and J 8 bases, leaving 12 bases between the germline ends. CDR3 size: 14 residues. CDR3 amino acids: CASSYGVTGEKLFF. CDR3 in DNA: TGTGCCAGCAGTTACGGGGTTACAGGGGAAAAACTGTTTTTT.

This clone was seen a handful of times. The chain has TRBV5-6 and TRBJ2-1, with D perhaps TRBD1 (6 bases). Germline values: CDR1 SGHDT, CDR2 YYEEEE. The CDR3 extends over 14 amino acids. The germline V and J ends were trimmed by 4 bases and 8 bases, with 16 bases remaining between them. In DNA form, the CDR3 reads TGTGCCAGCAGCCCGTCTTTCAGGGGCGATGAGCAGTTCTTC. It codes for CASSPSFRGDEQFF.

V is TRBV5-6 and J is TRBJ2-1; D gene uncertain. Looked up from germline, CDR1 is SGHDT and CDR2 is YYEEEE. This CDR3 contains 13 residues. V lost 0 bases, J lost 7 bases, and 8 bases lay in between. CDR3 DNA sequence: TGTGCCAGCAGCTTGGAAGCGAGTAATGAGCAGTTCTTC. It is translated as CASSLEASNEQFF.

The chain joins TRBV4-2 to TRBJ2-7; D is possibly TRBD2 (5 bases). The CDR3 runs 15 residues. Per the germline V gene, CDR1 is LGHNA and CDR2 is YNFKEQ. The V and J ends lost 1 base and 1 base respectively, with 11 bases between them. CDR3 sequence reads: CASSQAGLGSYEQYF. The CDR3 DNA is TGTGCCAGCAGCCAAGCGGGGTTAGGATCCTACGAGCAGTACTTC.

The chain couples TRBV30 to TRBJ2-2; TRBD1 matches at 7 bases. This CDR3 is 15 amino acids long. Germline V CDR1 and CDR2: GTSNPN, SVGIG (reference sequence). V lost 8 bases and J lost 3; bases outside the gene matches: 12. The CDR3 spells CAPSPPTGDTGELFF. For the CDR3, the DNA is TGTGCCCCATCACCCCCTACAGGGGACACCGGGGAGCTGTTTTTT. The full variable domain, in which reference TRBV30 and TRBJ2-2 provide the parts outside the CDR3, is SQTIHQWPATLVQPVGSPLSLECTVEGTSNPNLYWYRQAAGRGLQLLFYSVGIGQISSEVPQNLSASRPQDRQFILSSKKLLLSDSGFYLCAPSPPTGDTGELFFGEGSRLTVL.

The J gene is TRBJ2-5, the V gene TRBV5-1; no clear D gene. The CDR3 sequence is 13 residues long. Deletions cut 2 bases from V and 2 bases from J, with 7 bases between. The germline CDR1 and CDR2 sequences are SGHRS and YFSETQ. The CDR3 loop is CASSLLGQETQYF. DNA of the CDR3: TGCGCCAGCAGCTTACTGGGACAAGAGACCCAGTACTTC.

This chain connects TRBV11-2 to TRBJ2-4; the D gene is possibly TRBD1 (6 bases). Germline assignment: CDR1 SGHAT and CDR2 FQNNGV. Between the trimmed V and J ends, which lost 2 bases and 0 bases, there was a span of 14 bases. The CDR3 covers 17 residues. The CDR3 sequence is CASSLIQGSGAKNIQYF. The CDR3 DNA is TGTGCCAGCAGCTTAATACAGGGTTCCGGAGCCAAAAACATTCAGTACTTC.

In DNA form, the CDR3 reads TGCAGCGTTGGGGGGAAGAACTACGAGCAGTACTTC. Encoded protein: CSVGGKNYEQYF. J is TRBJ2-7 and V is TRBV29-1; either TRBD1 or TRBD2 may supply D (5 bases each). The V end was cut by 4 bases, the J end by 3 bases, with 10 bases between. The CDR3 covers 12 residues. Looked up from germline, CDR1 is SQVTM and CDR2 is ANQGSEA.

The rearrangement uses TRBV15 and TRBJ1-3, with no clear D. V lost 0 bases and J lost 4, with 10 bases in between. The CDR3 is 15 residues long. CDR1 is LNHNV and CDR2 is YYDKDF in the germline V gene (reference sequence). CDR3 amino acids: CATSRDLNAGNTIYF. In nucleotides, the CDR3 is TGTGCCACCAGCAGAGATCTGAATGCCGGAAACACCATATATTTT. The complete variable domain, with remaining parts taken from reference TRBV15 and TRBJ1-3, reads DAMVIQNPRYQVTQFGKPVTLSCSQTLNHNVMYWYQQKSSQAPKLLFHYYDKDFNNEADTPDNFQSRRPNTSFCFLDIRSPGLGDTAMYLCATSRDLNAGNTIYFGEGSWLTVV.

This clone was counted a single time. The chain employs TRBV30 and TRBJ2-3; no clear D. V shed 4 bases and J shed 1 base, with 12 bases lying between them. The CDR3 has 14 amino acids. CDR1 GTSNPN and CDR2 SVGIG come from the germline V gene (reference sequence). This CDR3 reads CAWNKGLGTDTQYF. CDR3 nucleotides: TGTGCCTGGAATAAGGGTTTGGGCACAGATACGCAGTATTTT.

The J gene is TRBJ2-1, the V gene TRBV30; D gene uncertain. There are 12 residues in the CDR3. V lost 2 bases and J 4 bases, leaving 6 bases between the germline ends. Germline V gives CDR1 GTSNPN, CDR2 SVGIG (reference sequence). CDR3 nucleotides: TGTGCCTGGAGTCCCCTTTACAATGAGCAGTTCTTC. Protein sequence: CAWSPLYNEQFF.

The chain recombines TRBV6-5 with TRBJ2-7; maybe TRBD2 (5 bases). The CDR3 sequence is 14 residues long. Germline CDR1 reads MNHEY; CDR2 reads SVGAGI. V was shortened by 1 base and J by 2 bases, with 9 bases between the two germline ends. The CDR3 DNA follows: TGTGCCAGCAGTTACTTTAAGGGAGCCTACGAGCAGTACTTC. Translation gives CASSYFKGAYEQYF.

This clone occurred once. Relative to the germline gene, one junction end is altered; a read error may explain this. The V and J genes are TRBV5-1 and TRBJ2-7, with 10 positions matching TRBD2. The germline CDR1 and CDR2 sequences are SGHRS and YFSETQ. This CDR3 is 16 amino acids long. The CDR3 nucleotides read TGCGCCAGCAGCAACCCGCTAGCGGGAGATAAGTACGAGCAGCACTTC. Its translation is CASSNPLAGDKYEQHF.

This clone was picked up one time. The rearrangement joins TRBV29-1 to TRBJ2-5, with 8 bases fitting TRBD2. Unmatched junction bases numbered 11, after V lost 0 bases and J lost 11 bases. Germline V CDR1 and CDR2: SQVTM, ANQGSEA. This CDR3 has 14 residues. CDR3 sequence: CSVEEVSGRRGQYF. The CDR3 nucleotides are TGCAGCGTTGAAGAGGTGAGCGGGAGACGCGGGCAGTACTTC.

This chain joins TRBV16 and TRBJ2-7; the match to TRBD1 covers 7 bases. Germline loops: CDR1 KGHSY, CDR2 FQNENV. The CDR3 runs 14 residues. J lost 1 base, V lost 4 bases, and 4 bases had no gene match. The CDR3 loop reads CASSRDSPSYEQYF. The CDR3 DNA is TGTGCCAGCAGCCGGGACAGTCCTTCCTACGAGCAGTACTTC.

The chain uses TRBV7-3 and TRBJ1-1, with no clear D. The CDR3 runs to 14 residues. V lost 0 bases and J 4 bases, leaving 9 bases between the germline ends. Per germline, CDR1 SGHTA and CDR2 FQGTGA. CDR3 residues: CASSLTSAVTEAFF. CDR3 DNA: TGTGCCAGCAGCTTAACCTCCGCGGTCACTGAAGCTTTCTTT.

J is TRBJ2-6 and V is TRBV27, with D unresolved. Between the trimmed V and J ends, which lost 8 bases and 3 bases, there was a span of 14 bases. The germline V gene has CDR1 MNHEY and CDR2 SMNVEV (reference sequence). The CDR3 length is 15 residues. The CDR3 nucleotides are TGTGCCAGCTCCGCCCGGTTCGGTGGGGCCAACGTCCTGACTTTC. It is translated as CASSARFGGANVLTF.

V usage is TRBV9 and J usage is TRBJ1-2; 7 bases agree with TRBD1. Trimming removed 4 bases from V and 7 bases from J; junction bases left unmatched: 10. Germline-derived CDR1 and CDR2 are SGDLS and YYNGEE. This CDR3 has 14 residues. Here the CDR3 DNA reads TGTGCCAGCAGCCCCGGACAGGATCTCGTTGGCTACACCTTC. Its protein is CASSPGQDLVGYTF.

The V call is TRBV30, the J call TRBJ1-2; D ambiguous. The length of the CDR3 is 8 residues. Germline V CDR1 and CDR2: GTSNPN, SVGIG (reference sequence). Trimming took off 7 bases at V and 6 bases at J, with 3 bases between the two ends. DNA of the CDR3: TGTGCCTTAAATGGCTACACCTTC. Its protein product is CALNGYTF.

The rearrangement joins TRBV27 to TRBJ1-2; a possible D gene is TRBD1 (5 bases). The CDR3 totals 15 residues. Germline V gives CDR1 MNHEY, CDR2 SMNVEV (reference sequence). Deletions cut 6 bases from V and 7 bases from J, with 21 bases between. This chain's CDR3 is CASRAGRSFFVGYTF. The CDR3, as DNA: TGTGCCAGCAGGGCGGGACGGTCCTTTTTTGTTGGCTACACCTTC.